The 32 T cell receptor beta chains presented below share a single source sample, sequenced in a study of response to subunit inactivated influenza vaccine. MiXCR, run by TCRdb on the RT-PCR reads, gives a single entry per CDR3 protein. This repertoire shows 250,000 to 350,000 distinct CDR3 sequences, 20% to 25% found once; its top ten account for around 10%. Here the sequenced sample was PBMCs from blood, taken about 20 months after vaccination. The source is a man between 45 and 75 years old who received an inactivated influenza vaccine.

The table lists this clonotype with a few counts. The chain recombines TRBV28 with TRBJ1-1; D not resolved. Germline CDR1 MDHEN, CDR2 SYDVKM. Trimming shortened V by 7 bases and J by 2 bases, and 11 bases separated the two germline ends. The CDR3 loop spans 13 amino acids. This CDR3 reads CASILNLNTEAFF. As DNA, the CDR3 is TGTGCCAGCATCCTAAATTTAAACACTGAAGCTTTCTTT.

This clonotype has at least ten counts. This rearrangement joins TRBV20-1 to TRBJ1-2, with D perhaps TRBD1 (6 bases). This CDR3 is built from 14 residues. The V gene lost 6 bases and the J gene lost 4 bases, with 18 bases spanning the gap. Germline CDR1 reads DFQATT; CDR2 reads SNEGSKA (reference sequence). The CDR3 is CSATARQASYGYTF. CDR3 DNA sequence: TGCAGTGCCACCGCTCGACAGGCGTCCTATGGCTACACCTTC.

This clonotype was seen a few times. The rearrangement uses TRBV5-1 and TRBJ1-2; TRBD1 matches at 10 bases. CDR1 is SGHRS, CDR2 YFSETQ, per germline. Trimming took 0 bases from V and 6 from J; bases not matched to a gene: 2. The CDR3 is 14 residues long. The CDR3 DNA sequence: TGCGCCAGCAGCTTGGAAGGACAGGGGGATGGCTACACCTTC. Amino acid sequence: CASSLEGQGDGYTF.

The V gene is TRBV11-2, the J gene TRBJ2-2; no firm D call. The CDR3 covers 14 residues. Germline assignment: CDR1 SGHAT and CDR2 FQNNGV. The V gene lost 6 bases and the J gene lost 1 base, with 9 bases spanning the gap. CDR3 protein: CASRIRQNTGELFF. The CDR3 coding sequence is TGTGCCAGCAGAATACGGCAGAACACCGGGGAGCTGTTTTTT.

The rearrangement joins TRBV7-8 to TRBJ1-2, with D tentatively TRBD1 (6 bases). This CDR3 is 12 amino acids long. Trimming stripped 3 bases from V and 11 bases from J, with 13 bases between. Per germline, CDR1 SGHVS and CDR2 FQNEAQ. The CDR3 protein is CASSFGQQMYTF. The CDR3, as DNA: TGTGCCAGCAGCTTCGGACAGCAAATGTACACCTTC.

This chain links TRBV10-2 with TRBJ2-7, with D possibly matching TRBD1 (5 bases). The length of the CDR3 is 17 residues. V gave up 5 bases and J gave up 1 base, with 21 bases separating them. Germline V gene data show CDR1 as WSHSY and CDR2 as SAAADI. The CDR3 nucleotides read TGCGCCAGCAGTCCAGGGTTATATGATGGCCCATCCTACGAGCAGTACTTC. It translates to CASSPGLYDGPSYEQYF.

This chain joins TRBV10-3 and TRBJ2-3, with TRBD1 matching 7 bases. V dropped 2 bases and J dropped 4; count of bases not matched to a gene: 0. The CDR3 has 13 amino acids. Germline values: CDR1 ENHRY, CDR2 SYGVKD. CDR3 region: CAISETGADTQYF. The CDR3 bases are TGTGCCATCAGTGAGACAGGGGCAGATACGCAGTATTTT.

This chain connects TRBV27 to TRBJ2-2; 12 positions agree with TRBD2. The CDR3 is made up of 17 amino acids. J was trimmed by 5 bases and V by 5 bases; bases with no gene match: 9. Germline V CDR1 and CDR2: MNHEY, SMNVEV (reference sequence). The CDR3 coding sequence is TGTGCCAGCAGTCCGTCGACTAGCGGGGGTTGGACCGGGGAGCTGTTTTTT. Its protein product is CASSPSTSGGWTGELFF.

This clonotype was observed at least ten times. This rearrangement joins TRBV28 to TRBJ1-1, with a possible D match to TRBD1 (5 bases). CDR1 is MDHEN and CDR2 is SYDVKM in the germline V gene. The CDR3 totals 12 residues. Trimming removed 6 bases from V and 4 bases from J, with 9 bases in between. CDR3 nucleotide sequence: TGTGCCAGCAGCCAGGGTCGCACTGAAGCTTTCTTT. Amino acid sequence: CASSQGRTEAFF.

This clonotype occurred a few times. The rearrangement uses TRBV4-3 and TRBJ1-2; possible D gene TRBD1, 5 bases. With 3 bases removed from V and 2 bases from J, the gap between germline ends came to 13 bases. Germline lookup yields CDR1 LGHNA and CDR2 YSLEER. The CDR3 has 15 residues. The CDR3 DNA is TGCGCCAGCAGCCAGGAGACCCAGGGAAACTATGGCTACACCTTC. Protein: CASSQETQGNYGYTF.

The rearrangement joins TRBV6-1 to TRBJ2-3; D uncertain. The CDR3 spans 17 residues. Germline CDR1 is MNHNS and CDR2 is SASEGT. V was shortened by 2 bases and J by 3 bases, with 18 bases between the two germline ends. This CDR3 is CASSEQVRKGHTDTQYF. CDR3 coding DNA: TGTGCCAGCAGTGAACAAGTGCGCAAGGGCCATACAGATACGCAGTATTTT.

The genes are TRBV28 and TRBJ2-7; D is unclear. This CDR3 spans 12 amino acids. V was pared by 5 bases and J by 6 bases, with 11 bases between. Germline values: CDR1 MDHEN, CDR2 SYDVKM. The DNA of the CDR3 is TGTGCCAGCAGTCCCTCCCTCCCCGAGCAGTACTTC. Amino acid sequence: CASSPSLPEQYF.

This chain connects TRBV29-1 to TRBJ2-1; TRBD1 might be the D (5 bases). The germline V gene encodes CDR1 SQVTM and CDR2 ANQGSEA. Between the trimmed V and J ends, which lost 3 bases and 9 bases, there was a span of 12 bases. The CDR3 loop spans 12 amino acids. The CDR3 here is CSVDRQFPEQFF. The CDR3 DNA reads as TGCAGCGTTGACCGACAGTTTCCTGAGCAGTTCTTC.

This clonotype was found a few times. The V gene is TRBV10-3, the J gene TRBJ1-5, with unresolved D. The CDR3 is 14 residues long. Looked up from germline, CDR1 is ENHRY and CDR2 is SYGVKD. V was cut by 5 bases and J by 1 base, with 9 bases left in between. CDR3 amino acids: CAISPIGSNQPQHF. As DNA, the CDR3 is TGTGCCATCAGTCCCATTGGAAGCAATCAGCCCCAGCATTTT.

The chain couples TRBV18 to TRBJ2-2, with 7 bases identical to TRBD1. The CDR3 has 14 amino acids. Germline CDR1 and CDR2: KGHSH and LQKENI. With V trimmed by 3 bases and J by 4 bases, 2 bases remained unmatched. CDR3 region: CASSPGQLTGELFF. Here the CDR3 DNA reads TGTGCCAGCTCACCGGGACAGCTCACCGGGGAGCTGTTTTTT. The whole variable domain, remainder taken from reference TRBV18 and TRBJ2-2, is NAGVMQNPRHLVRRRGQEARLRCSPMKGHSHVYWYRQLPEEGLKFMVYLQKENIIDESGMPKERFSAEFPKEGPSILRIQQVVRGDSAAYFCASSPGQLTGELFFGEGSRLTVL.

In its sample, this clonotype was seen a few times. CDR3 sequence: CASLPKYF. The CDR3 DNA reads as TGTGCCAGCCTACCGAAGTACTTC. This chain links TRBV12-3 or TRBV12-4 with TRBJ2-7; D unresolved. CDR3 length equals 8 residues. Trimming took off 8 bases at V and 11 bases at J, with 7 bases between the two ends.

This clonotype was found a few times. The chain uses TRBV12-3 or TRBV12-4 and TRBJ1-2; D unclear. Trimming removed 0 bases from V and 6 bases from J, with 11 bases in between. The CDR3 contains 14 residues. The CDR3 sequence is CASSLATIQNGYTF. DNA for the CDR3: TGTGCCAGCAGTTTAGCCACTATCCAGAATGGCTACACCTTC.

This clonotype was recorded many times. This chain links TRBV4-3 with TRBJ1-2, with no clear D. The CDR3 extends over 15 amino acids. V gave up 0 bases and J gave up 3 bases, with 11 bases separating them. Germline-derived CDR1 and CDR2 are LGHNA and YSLEER. CDR3 DNA sequence: TGCGCCAGCAGCCAAGATGCTATAGGAGACTATGGCTACACCTTC. Translated, it gives CASSQDAIGDYGYTF.

CDR3 protein: CASSPLWPPGSETQYF. In nucleotides, the CDR3 is TGTGCCAGCAGTCCCCTTTGGCCCCCGGGTTCGGAGACCCAGTACTTC. V is TRBV28 and J is TRBJ2-5; D not resolved. CDR3 size: 16 residues. CDR1 and CDR2 from the germline V gene are MDHEN and SYDVKM. Trimming cost V 5 bases and J 5 bases, with 21 bases left between them.

The genes are TRBV20-1 and TRBJ1-1; 7 bases line up with TRBD1. The CDR3 is made up of 14 amino acids. The J segment lost 6 bases and the V segment lost 0 bases, leaving 7 bases of the junction unmatched. Germline values: CDR1 DFQATT, CDR2 SNEGSKA (reference sequence). In DNA, the CDR3 is TGCAGTGCTAGAGAATCTAACAGGGGTTCTGAAGCTTTCTTT. Translation: CSARESNRGSEAFF.

Notes on this clonotype: Possible read error: a much larger clone is one base away. V and J are TRBV7-9 and TRBJ1-1, with D uncertain. CDR3 size: 14 residues. V was cut by 3 bases and J by 2 bases, with 10 bases left in between. Per the germline V gene, CDR1 is SEHNR and CDR2 is FQNEAQ (reference sequence). For the CDR3, the DNA is TGTGCCAGCAGCTTGCAGGAAACCAACACTGAAGCTTTCTTT. Translating it yields CASSLQETNTEAFF.

CDR3 sequence reads: CASSQGGMDGYTF. CDR3 DNA: TGTGCCAGCAGCCAGGGGGGGATGGATGGCTACACCTTC. This chain links TRBV7-8 with TRBJ1-2, with 7 bases matching TRBD1. Germline V lookup: CDR1 SGHVS, CDR2 FQNEAQ. The CDR3 is 13 residues long. Trimming at V came to 5 bases and at J to 6 bases, leaving 6 bases not matched to a gene.

The chain uses TRBV4-2 and TRBJ1-1, with D uncertain. The CDR3 length is 15 residues. V gave up 4 bases and J gave up 4 bases, with 16 bases separating them. Germline assignment: CDR1 LGHNA and CDR2 YNFKEQ. Here the CDR3 DNA reads TGTGCCAGCAGCCCGTGGGCGGACGCAAGCACTGAAGCTTTCTTT. Translated, it gives CASSPWADASTEAFF.

The sample holds many counts of this clonotype. J is TRBJ1-4 and V is TRBV6-2 or TRBV6-3; D might be TRBD1 (6 bases). The CDR3 spans 15 residues. Germline loops: CDR1 MNHEY, CDR2 SVGEGT. Trimming pared 0 bases from V and 5 bases from J, leaving 10 bases between. The CDR3 region has the DNA TGTGCCAGCAGTTACTCGAAGACAGGCAATGAAAAACTGTTTTTT. Its translation: CASSYSKTGNEKLFF.

This clonotype was detected only a few times. This chain joins TRBV12-3 or TRBV12-4 and TRBJ1-4, with D hard to call. This CDR3 has 13 residues. V gave up 3 bases and J gave up 12 bases, with 14 bases separating them. CDR3 in amino acids: CASSLSEIAELFF. The CDR3 DNA follows: TGTGCCAGCAGTTTGTCCGAGATTGCCGAACTGTTTTTT.

This clonotype was picked up many times. The chain has TRBV6-5 and TRBJ2-7; 9 bases match TRBD1. This CDR3 region has 15 residues. The V and J ends lost 4 bases and 0 bases, in that order; junction bases with no gene match: 4. The germline CDR1 and CDR2 sequences are MNHEY and SVGAGI. This chain's CDR3 is CASSFDRGISYEQYF. The CDR3 DNA reads TGTGCCAGCAGTTTCGACAGGGGGATCTCCTACGAGCAGTACTTC.

This clonotype was detected only a few times. V usage is TRBV28 and J usage is TRBJ1-5; a weak D match, TRBD1 (5 bases). CDR1 and CDR2 from the germline V gene are MDHEN and SYDVKM. V was clipped by 7 bases and J by 6 bases, with 13 bases between them. The CDR3 extends over 13 amino acids. In DNA, the CDR3 is TGTGCCAGCAAAGGGCAGGGCGGTCAGCCCCAGCATTTT. The encoded protein is CASKGQGGQPQHF.

The chain has TRBV11-2 and TRBJ1-1; possible D gene TRBD1, 6 bases. Between the trimmed V and J ends, which lost 5 bases and 6 bases, there was a span of 16 bases. In germline, CDR1 is SGHAT, CDR2 FQNNGV. The CDR3 consists of 14 residues. CDR3 protein: CASSPGVGAAEAFF. Here the CDR3 DNA reads TGTGCCAGCAGCCCAGGGGTAGGGGCGGCTGAAGCTTTCTTT.

The chain carries TRBV7-8 and TRBJ2-7, with 8 bases aligning to TRBD2. The junction had 4 bases not matched to a gene; V was cut back by 0 bases and J by 0 bases. Germline CDR1 and CDR2: SGHVS and FQNEAQ. The CDR3 totals 16 residues. CDR3 bases: TGTGCCAGCAGCTTAGCCGCGGGGGGATCCTCCTACGAGCAGTACTTC. As protein: CASSLAAGGSSYEQYF. The entire variable domain, with the rest obtained from reference TRBV7-8 and TRBJ2-7, is as follows: GAGVSQSPRYKVAKRGQDVALRCDPISGHVSLFWYQQALGQGPEFLTYFQNEAQLDKSGLPSDRFFAERPEGSVSTLKIQRTQQEDSAVYLCASSLAAGGSSYEQYFGPGTRLTVT.

The sample holds a few counts of this clonotype. The gene calls are TRBV30 and TRBJ1-2; 9 nucleotides line up with TRBD1. V gave up 5 bases and J gave up 7 bases; unmatched junction bases: 8. CDR3 length equals 13 residues. Germline V CDR1 and CDR2: GTSNPN, SVGIG (reference sequence). The DNA of the CDR3 is TGTGCCTGGGCCTCGGGACAGGGCTTTGGCTACACCTTC. Translated, it gives CAWASGQGFGYTF.

The chain uses TRBV12-3 or TRBV12-4 and TRBJ2-2; unclear D gene. This CDR3 has 12 residues. The V end lost 3 bases, the J end lost 6 bases, and 5 bases lay between the germline ends. In DNA, the CDR3 is TGTGCCAGCAGTTTGTCTCCCGGGGAGCTGTTTTTT. Translated, it gives CASSLSPGELFF.

This chain uses TRBV7-2 with TRBJ2-7; D may be TRBD2 (5 bases). This CDR3 spans 15 amino acids. V shed 5 bases and J shed 0 bases, with 14 bases lying between them. CDR1 and CDR2 (germline): SGHTA, FQGNSA. The CDR3 protein is CASSVGGKLSYEQYF. The CDR3 DNA reads as TGTGCCAGCAGCGTAGGAGGCAAACTCTCCTACGAGCAGTACTTC. Full variable domain (missing parts from reference TRBV7-2 and TRBJ2-7): GAGVSQSPSNKVTEKGKDVELRCDPISGHTALYWYRQSLGQGLEFLIYFQGNSAPDKSGLPSDRFSAERTGGSVSTLTIQRTQQEDSAVYLCASSVGGKLSYEQYFGPGTRLTVT.